What follows describes a single TCR beta chain. This record comes from a study of blood T cell repertoires in COVID-19. Overall study: Some COVID-19 samples were acute and others convalescent; all came from the United States, Italy and Spain. T cells, B-cell-depleted T cells, or PBMCs provided the cDNA or gDNA that served as material.

In the study's own analysis: Estimates of nucleated cell counts were drawn from the amplification of reference gene primers. Clones were sequenced by immunoSEQ multiplex PCR, and TCRdb holds only the in-frame ones, with some missing. V, J and clone size are those of that table, while D and trimming were read from the DNA. The data hold 90,000 or so clones, with around 89% observed a single time. The length of the CDR3 is 14 residues. V lost 0 bases to trimming and J lost 4 bases, with 9 bases between them. CDR1 and CDR2 from the germline V gene are MNHEY and SVGAGI. The receptor comes from a man aged 60-69 years with acute or convalescent COVID-19. This rearrangement joins TRBV6-5 to TRBJ1-2, with TRBD1 as a possible D gene (5 bases). What was sequenced was peripheral blood. CDR3 coding DNA: TGTGCCAGCAGTTACTCGGACACGTTCTATGGCTACACCTTC. It specifies CASSYSDTFYGYTF.